This T cell receptor (beta chain) was documented in a study of T cells after yellow fever vaccination. In the study overall: Preparation used SMART-Seq v4 Ultra Low Input for the low-cell-number fractions. Whole-study findings and limits: A limited proportion of clonotypes was detected within both the CD4 and CD8 compartments.

The V gene's germline CDR1 is LGHNA and CDR2 YSLEER. V gave up 0 bases and J gave up 9 bases; unmatched junction bases: 9. There are 17 residues in the CDR3. A note on this clonotype: Its target is unknown.

Generation of TCR cDNA used 5'RACE template switching (which added a universal primer site and UMIs). TCRdb used MiXCR to reprocess the 5' RACE reads, holding one entry per CDR3 protein. Among 310,000 or so distinct CDR3 sequences, 6.8% were seen once, and the ten largest hold 18%. The starting material was PBMCs, obtained about 49 days after the first yellow fever vaccination. This clonotype originated in a young man who received the YFV17D yellow fever vaccine. This sequence joins TRBV4-3 and TRBJ1-6, with 9 bases aligning to TRBD1. CDR3 sequence (DNA): TGCGCCAGCAGCCAAGAGTGGGGACAGGGATGGGCTTCACCCCTCCACTTT. Its protein product is CASSQEWGQGWASPLHF.